This T cell receptor (beta chain) was identified in a study of T cell responses to AZD1222 COVID-19 vaccine. Study-level points and caveats: Baseline testing showed seropositivity in only 5 or 6 AZD1222 recipients. Dominant CD4 TCR responses targeted spike regions 160-218 and 743-854.

A remark on this clone: Its antigen is unknown.

Samples with a second dose at about 4 or about 12 weeks were pooled together. The protocol was immunoSEQ multiplex PCR, while the TCRdb copy is restricted to in-frame clones and leaves out a portion. The data contain 95,000 to 100,000 clones, approximately 84% of them seen just once; the ten biggest clones take up approximately 15%. This clonotype was sampled from an adult who received the AZD1222 COVID-19 vaccine. The source was peripheral blood, collected 28 days after the second AZD1222 dose.

In nucleotides, the CDR3 is TGCGCCAGCGGGGGGGTAGGACAAAGCTCCTACAATGAGCAGTTCTTC. It translates to CASGGVGQSSYNEQFF. The rearrangement joins TRBV5-1 to TRBJ2-1; 7 positions match TRBD2. J gave up 0 bases and V 7 bases, and 10 bases lay outside the gene matches. CDR1 is SGHRS and CDR2 is YFSETQ in the germline V gene. The CDR3 covers 16 residues.